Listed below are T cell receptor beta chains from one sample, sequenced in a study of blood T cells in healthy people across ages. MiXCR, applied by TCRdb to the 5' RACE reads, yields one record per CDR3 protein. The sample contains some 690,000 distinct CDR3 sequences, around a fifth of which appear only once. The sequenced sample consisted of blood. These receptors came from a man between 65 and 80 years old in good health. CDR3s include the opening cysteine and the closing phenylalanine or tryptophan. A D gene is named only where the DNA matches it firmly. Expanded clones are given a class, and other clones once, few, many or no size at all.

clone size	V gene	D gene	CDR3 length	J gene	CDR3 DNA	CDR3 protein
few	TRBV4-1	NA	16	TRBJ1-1	TGCGCCAGCAGCCTGAAGACCGGTTCGATAAGCTCTGAAGCTTTCTTT	CASSLKTGSISSEAFF
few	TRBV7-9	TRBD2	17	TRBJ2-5	TGTGCCAGCAGTTATAGAGGGACTAGCGGGAGTGCGGAGACCCAGTACTTC	CASSYRGTSGSAETQYF
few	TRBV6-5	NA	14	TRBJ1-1	TGTGCCAGCAGGGTGGGGAAAATGAACACTGAAGCTTTCTTT	CASRVGKMNTEAFF
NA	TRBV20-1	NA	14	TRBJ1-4	TGCAGTGCCCGGACTCCATTTGATGATGAAAAACTGTTTTTT	CSARTPFDDEKLFF
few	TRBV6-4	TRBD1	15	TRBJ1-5	TGTGCCAGCAGTGACCTCGACAGGGGGCATCAGCCCCAGCATTTT	CASSDLDRGHQPQHF
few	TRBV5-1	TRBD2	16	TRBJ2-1	TGCGCCAGCAGCTGGGGGACTACCACTCCCTACAATGAGCAGTTCTTC	CASSWGTTTPYNEQFF
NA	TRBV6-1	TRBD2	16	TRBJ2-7	TGTGCCAGCAGTGAGTCAGAGCGGGGGGGCACCTACGAGCAGTACTTC	CASSESERGGTYEQYF
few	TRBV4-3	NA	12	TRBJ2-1	TGCGCCAGCAGCCAATCGGAAAATGAGCAGTTCTTC	CASSQSENEQFF
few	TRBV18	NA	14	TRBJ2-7	TGTGCCAGCTCCCCCCGGGATATATCGGGGGAGCAGTACTTC	CASSPRDISGEQYF
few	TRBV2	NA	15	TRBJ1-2	TGTGCCAGCAGTGAAGACGGGCAGTGGTACGATGGCTACACCTTC	CASSEDGQWYDGYTF
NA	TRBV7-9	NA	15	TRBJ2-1	TGTGCCAGCAGCTCGACTTCCCATGGGAACAATGAGCAGTTCTTC	CASSSTSHGNNEQFF
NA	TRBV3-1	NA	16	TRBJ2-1	TGTGCCAGCAGCCAAGCCCCGGACAGCTCCTACAATGAGCAGTTCTTC	CASSQAPDSSYNEQFF
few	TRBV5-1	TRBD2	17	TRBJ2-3	TGCGCCAGCAGCTTGACTCGGACTAGCGGGGGGGCAGATACGCAGTATTTT	CASSLTRTSGGADTQYF
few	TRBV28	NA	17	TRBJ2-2	TGTGCCAGCAGTCCCTTCTTCCGGGTTTGGAACACCGGGGAGCTGTTTTTT	CASSPFFRVWNTGELFF
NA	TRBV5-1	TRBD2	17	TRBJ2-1	TGCGCCAGCAGCTCACAACTTACTAGCGGGGTTACAGGGGAGCAGTTCTTC	CASSSQLTSGVTGEQFF
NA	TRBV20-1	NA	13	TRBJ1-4	TGCAGTGCTAGAGAGGGGGGAAAGGAAAAACTGTTTTTT	CSAREGGKEKLFF
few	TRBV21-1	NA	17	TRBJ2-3	TGTGCCAGCAGCAAAGACCCCCGGACAGCATCCATGGGTACGCAGTATTTT	CASSKDPRTASMGTQYF
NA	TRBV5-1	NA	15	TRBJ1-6	TGCGCCAGCAGCTTGGGTACCTGGGGGGAGTCACCCCTCCACTTT	CASSLGTWGESPLHF
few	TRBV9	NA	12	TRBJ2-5	TGTGCCAGCAGCCTCGCGCTATCCCAGAAGTTCTTC	CASSLALSQKFF
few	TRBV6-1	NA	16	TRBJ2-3	TGTGCCAGCACCGCCTCCAGGATCCTGCTAGCAGATACGCAGTATTTT	CASTASRILLADTQYF
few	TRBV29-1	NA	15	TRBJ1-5	TGCAGCGTTGAAGAGGGTCTGGGGGGAGGGGAGCCCCAGCATTTT	CSVEEGLGGGEPQHF
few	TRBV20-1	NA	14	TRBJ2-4	TGCAGTGCTAGTCAAAGACAGGATAGGGACATTCAGTACTTC	CSASQRQDRDIQYF
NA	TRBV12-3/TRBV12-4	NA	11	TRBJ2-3	TGTGCCAGCCAAAGCGGCCCCGAGGAGTATTTT	CASQSGPEEYF
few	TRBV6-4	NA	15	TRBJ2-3	TGTGCCAGCAGCCTCTTTGGAGGGGGGGCAGATACGCAGTATTTT	CASSLFGGGADTQYF
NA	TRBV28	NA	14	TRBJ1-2	TGTGCCAGCAGTCCTCGACAGGATAACTATGGCTACACCTTC	CASSPRQDNYGYTF
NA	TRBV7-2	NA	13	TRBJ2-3	TGTGCCAGCAACAACCTGGGCCCAGATACGCAGTATTTT	CASNNLGPDTQYF
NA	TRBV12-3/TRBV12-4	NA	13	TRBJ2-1	TGTGCCAGCATGGGGAGGCTCTACAATGAGCAGTTCTTC	CASMGRLYNEQFF
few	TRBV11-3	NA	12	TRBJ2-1	TGTGCCAGCAGCTTTAGGGATCCTGAGCAGTTCTTC	CASSFRDPEQFF
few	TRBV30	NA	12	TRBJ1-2	TGTGCCTGGAGTGCCGGGAACAATGGCTACACCTTC	CAWSAGNNGYTF
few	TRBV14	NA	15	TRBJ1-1	TGTGCCAGCAGCCAAGTTCTTCAGGGAGGGTCTGAAGCTTTCTTT	CASSQVLQGGSEAFF
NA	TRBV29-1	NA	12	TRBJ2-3	TGCAGCGTTTTGACTAGCACAGATACGCAGTATTTT	CSVLTSTDTQYF
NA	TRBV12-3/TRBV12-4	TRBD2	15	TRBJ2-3	TGTGCCATTACTAGCGGGGGGGTTGGCGCAGATACGCAGTATTTT	CAITSGGVGADTQYF
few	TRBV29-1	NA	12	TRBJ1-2	TGCAGCGTCCGTGACGGGGGCCATGGCTACACCTTC	CSVRDGGHGYTF
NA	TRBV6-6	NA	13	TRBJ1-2	TGTGCCAGCGGGCCCCCCTCCTTTTATGGCTACACCTTC	CASGPPSFYGYTF
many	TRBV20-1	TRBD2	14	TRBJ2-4	TGCAGTGTCAGCCGCGGGGGGGGCCAAAACATTCAGTACTTC	CSVSRGGGQNIQYF
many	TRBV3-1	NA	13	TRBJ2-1	TGTGCCAGCAGCCAAGATGGAGTTTCCGAGCAGTTCTTC	CASSQDGVSEQFF
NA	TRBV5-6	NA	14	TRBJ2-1	TGTGCCAGCAGCTTTTTCGGGGAGTACAATGGGCAGTTCTTC	CASSFFGEYNGQFF
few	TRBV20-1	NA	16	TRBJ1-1	TGCAGTGCTAGATCACCCGGGACACCTAAGAACACTGAAGCTTTCTTT	CSARSPGTPKNTEAFF
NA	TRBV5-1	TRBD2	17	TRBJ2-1	TGCGCCAGCAGCTCTAGACTAGCGGGCTTCGTATTCAATGGGCAGTTCTTC	CASSSRLAGFVFNGQFF
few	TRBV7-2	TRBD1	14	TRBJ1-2	TGTGCCGGCAGCCCTAGACAGGGGGCGGGCGGCTACACCTTC	CAGSPRQGAGGYTF
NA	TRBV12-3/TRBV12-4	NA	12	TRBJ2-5	TGTGCCAGCAGTGGGGTAGAAGAGACCCAGTACTTC	CASSGVEETQYF
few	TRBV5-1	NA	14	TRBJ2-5	TGCGCCAGCAGCAGCAGGCTTGATATGGAGACCCAGTACTTC	CASSSRLDMETQYF
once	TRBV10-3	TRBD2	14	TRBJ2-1	TGTGCCATCAGTCTAGCGGGGGGTTACAATGAGCAGTTCTTC	CAISLAGGYNEQFF
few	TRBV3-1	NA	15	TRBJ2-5	TGTGCCAGCAGCCAACAACTAACGGCGGGCGAGACCCAGTACTTC	CASSQQLTAGETQYF
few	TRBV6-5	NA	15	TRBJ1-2	TGTGCCAGCAGTTACTCGACAGGTTTCACAGCTGGCTACACCTTC	CASSYSTGFTAGYTF
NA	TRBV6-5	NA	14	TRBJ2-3	TGTGCCAGCAGTTACGGGACTGTCACAGATACGCAGTATTTT	CASSYGTVTDTQYF
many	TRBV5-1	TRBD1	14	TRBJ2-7	TGCGCCAGCAGCTTCGGACAGGGGGCGAATCAGCAGTACTTC	CASSFGQGANQQYF
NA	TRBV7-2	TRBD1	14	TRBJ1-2	TGTGCCAGCAGTAAAGGGACAGACGTCTATGGCTACACCTTC	CASSKGTDVYGYTF
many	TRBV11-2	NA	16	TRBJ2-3	TGTGCCAGCAGCTTATGGTTAGACTATAGCACAGATACGCAGTATTTT	CASSLWLDYSTDTQYF
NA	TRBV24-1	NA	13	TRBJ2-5	TGTGCCACCAGTGATGACGCGAAAGAGACCCAGTACTTC	CATSDDAKETQYF
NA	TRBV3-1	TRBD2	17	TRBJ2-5	TGTGCCAGCAGCCAAGGGATACGCGGGGGGTCGCAAGAGACCCAGTACTTC	CASSQGIRGGSQETQYF
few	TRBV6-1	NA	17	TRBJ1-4	TGTGCCAGCAGACCCGGACTCACGGACGGCCTTAATGAAAAACTGTTTTTT	CASRPGLTDGLNEKLFF
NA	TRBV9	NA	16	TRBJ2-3	TGTGCCAGCAGCGTAGGAGGGACCGGTACGACAGATACGCAGTATTTT	CASSVGGTGTTDTQYF
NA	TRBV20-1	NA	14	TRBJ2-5	TGCAGTGCCGGAGAGAGCCGGGTCGGGGAGACCCAGTACTTC	CSAGESRVGETQYF
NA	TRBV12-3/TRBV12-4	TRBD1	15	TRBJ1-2	TGTGCCAGCAGTTTTGGACAGGGTAAGGACTATGGCTACACCTTC	CASSFGQGKDYGYTF
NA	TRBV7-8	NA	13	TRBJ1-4	TGTGCCAGCAGCTTACATATGAAGGAAAAACTGTTTTTT	CASSLHMKEKLFF
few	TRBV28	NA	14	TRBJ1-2	TGTGCCAGCAGATCGGACGGCCCTAACTATGGCTACACCTTC	CASRSDGPNYGYTF
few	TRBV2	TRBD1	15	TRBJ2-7	TGTGCCAGCAGAAAAGGACAGGGAGGATTGGGCGAGCAGTACTTC	CASRKGQGGLGEQYF
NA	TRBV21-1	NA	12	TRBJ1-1	TGTGCCACCCCGGGACAGAACACTGAAGCTTTCTTT	CATPGQNTEAFF
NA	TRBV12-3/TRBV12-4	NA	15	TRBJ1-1	TGTGCCAGCAGTTTACCCGGTGGAGGGAACACTGAAGCTTTCTTT	CASSLPGGGNTEAFF